This T cell receptor beta chain was profiled in a study of blood T cells in healthy people across ages. General study points: CMV infection status of these donors was not known.

Looked up from germline, CDR1 is MNHNS and CDR2 is SASEGT. V lost 8 bases and J 2 bases, leaving 19 bases between the germline ends. The CDR3 has 15 amino acids. A J-beta primer mix and a sample-barcoded 5' primer were used in a second PCR of roughly 6 to 11 cycles. Tagging of each cDNA molecule was performed by a template-switch adaptor with 12 random nucleotides. TCRdb analysed the 5' RACE reads with MiXCR anew, one entry per CDR3 protein. The sample shows fewer than 2,000,000 distinct CDR3 sequences, roughly 32% of them seen only once. There are a few counts of this clonotype. Its target is not known. Approximately 9.4 milliliters was the volume of peripheral blood drawn from each donor.

The sample taken for sequencing was blood. V usage is TRBV6-1 and J usage is TRBJ2-7; D may be TRBD2 (7 bases). This receptor was identified in a woman in her thirties in good health. The CDR3 DNA reads TGTGCCAGCTGGGGGGGCGTACAACCCACCTACGAGCAGTACTTC. Protein: CASWGGVQPTYEQYF.